This paragraph covers one T cell receptor beta chain sequence. Antigen: not known. The entry originates in a study of post-analysis software for immune sequencing data. Study at large: Recorded disease courses covered relapsing-remitting, secondary progressive and progressive-relapsing multiple sclerosis. Some patients had no subtype annotation. Study-level results: People with multiple sclerosis had a significantly lower normalized Chao1 diversity than controls did. There were several TRBV segments more frequent in patients than controls, and TRBV5-6, TRBV5-1 and TRBV20-1 were among them.

Built from TCR beta cDNA, the libraries had unique molecular identifiers in them. T cells, 1 to 10 million of them, yielded a few hundred thousand cDNA molecules. TCRdb reprocessed the PCR reads with MiXCR, giving one entry per CDR3 protein. The data contain 450,000 to 650,000 distinct CDR3 sequences, about 40% of them singletons. CDR3 length equals 17 residues. Germline CDR1 reads DFQATT; CDR2 reads SNEGSKA (reference sequence). Trimming removed 3 bases from V and 0 bases from J; junction bases left unmatched: 11. What was sequenced was blood. The source is a girl aged 10 to 17 with multiple sclerosis. The chain carries TRBV20-1 and TRBJ2-3, with TRBD1 identical over 8 bases. The CDR3 coding sequence is TGCAGTGCTAGGAGACAGGGGTGGTATTCTAGCACAGATACGCAGTATTTT. Its translation is CSARRQGWYSSTDTQYF.